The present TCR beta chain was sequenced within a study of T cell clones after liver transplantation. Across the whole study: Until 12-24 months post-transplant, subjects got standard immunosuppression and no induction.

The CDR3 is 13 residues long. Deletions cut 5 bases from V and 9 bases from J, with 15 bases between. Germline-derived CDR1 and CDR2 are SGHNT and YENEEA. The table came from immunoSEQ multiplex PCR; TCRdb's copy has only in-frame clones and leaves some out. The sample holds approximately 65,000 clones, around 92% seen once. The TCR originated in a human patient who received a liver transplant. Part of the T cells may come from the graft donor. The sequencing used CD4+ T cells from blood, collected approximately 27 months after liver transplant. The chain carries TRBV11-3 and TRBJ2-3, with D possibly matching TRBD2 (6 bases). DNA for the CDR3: TGTGCCAGCAGCCTCGGAGGGTACAGAACGCAGTATTTT. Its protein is CASSLGGYRTQYF.